This T cell receptor (beta chain) was captured in a study of T cell responses to AZD1222 COVID-19 vaccine. Study details: Researchers grouped second doses given at about 4 or about 12 weeks into one pool.

Regarding the study as a whole: The study sampled repertoires only after the peak T cell response. Among AZD1222 vaccinees, only five to seven were seropositive at baseline.

Only in-frame clones appear in the TCRdb table, and some are missing; sequencing was by immunoSEQ multiplex PCR. The data contain under 200,000 clones, roughly 86% of them singletons. Germline V lookup: CDR1 MNHNY, CDR2 SVGAGI (reference sequence). Trimming left V 4 bases short and J 9 bases short, with 19 bases between. This CDR3 has 16 amino acids. About this clone itself: Its target is unknown.

This chain links TRBV6-6 with TRBJ1-6; TRBD1 might be the D (5 bases). The input for sequencing was peripheral blood, taken on day 0 of AZD1222 vaccination. The receptor was derived from an adult in good health. The CDR3 is CASSFGVRERASPLHF. The CDR3 DNA is TGTGCCAGCAGTTTCGGTGTCAGGGAGCGCGCTTCACCCCTCCACTTT.